This TCR beta chain was captured in a study of blood T cell repertoires in COVID-19. Authors' processing steps: By means of reference gene primer amplification, nucleated cell counts were estimated. Using immunoSEQ multiplex PCR, the repertoire was profiled, and TCRdb retains in-frame clones only, with some absent. The DNA gave D and trimming, while V, J and clone size come from that table. The sample holds about 300,000 clones, approximately 88% seen once. The V gene lost 1 base and the J gene lost 0 bases, with 7 bases spanning the gap. The CDR3 is 14 residues long. The germline V gene has CDR1 SGHRS and CDR2 YFSETQ.

V and J are TRBV5-1 and TRBJ1-1; D possibly corresponds to TRBD1 (5 bases). The TCR comes from a woman in her twenties or thirties who had recovered from COVID-19. Sequenced: peripheral blood. CDR3 in amino acids: CASSLRQLNTEAFF. CDR3 bases: TGCGCCAGCAGCTTGAGACAGCTGAACACTGAAGCTTTCTTT.